This T cell receptor beta chain was obtained from a study of control samples from healthy donors and cancer patients. Produced via immunoSEQ multiplex PCR; TCRdb's table is partial and in-frame only. The sample has about 130,000 clones, approximately 92% seen once. The sequencing input was PBMCs. This TCR derives from a man older than 75 with head and neck cancer.

As DNA, the CDR3 is TGCGCCAGCAGCTTATCGGGGGCAGAGACCCAGTACTTC. It translates to CASSLSGAETQYF. The chain couples TRBV5-1 to TRBJ2-5; D is tentatively TRBD1 or TRBD2 (6 bases each). V lost 2 bases and J 4 bases, leaving 9 bases between the germline ends. The length of the CDR3 is 13 residues. From germline, CDR1 is SGHRS and CDR2 YFSETQ.